The 9 T cell receptor beta chains listed next were all sequenced from one sample in a study of Graves' ophthalmopathy and Graves' hyperthyroidism. RNA served as the template for amplifying TCR beta CDR3 regions. Investigators did first-round RT-PCR with HTBI primers, then second-round multiplex PCR. TCRdb ran MiXCR on the multiplex PCR reads and lists one entry per CDR3 protein. The sample has about 550,000 distinct CDR3 sequences; about two fifths are singletons. The sequencing input was peripheral blood or thyroid tissue (not recorded which). The receptors were sampled from an adult man with Graves' hyperthyroidism.

This clonotype was seen a single time. The chain links TRBV15 to TRBJ1-5; perhaps TRBD1 as D (5 bases). V was trimmed by 3 bases and J by 6 bases, leaving 12 bases between them. Germline V gene data show CDR1 as LNHNV and CDR2 as YYDKDF (reference sequence). The CDR3 has 14 amino acids. CDR3: CATSSWDVSQPQHF. Written as DNA, the CDR3 is TGTGCCACCAGCAGTTGGGACGTAAGTCAGCCCCAGCATTTT.

This clonotype has ten or more counts. V usage is TRBV5-6 and J usage is TRBJ2-2, with D tentatively TRBD1 (7 bases). Germline V lookup: CDR1 SGHDT, CDR2 YYEEEE. The CDR3 totals 16 residues. V was cut by 5 bases and J by 2 bases, with 16 bases left in between. The CDR3 nucleotides are TGTGCCAGCAGTCCCATAGGAGGGGGCAACACCGGGGAGCTGTTTTTT. Translating gives CASSPIGGGNTGELFF.

About this clonotype itself: This may come from a read error, since a much larger clone is one base off. The rearrangement joins TRBV29-1 to TRBJ1-1, with no clear D. The CDR3 length is 14 residues. Trimming stripped 7 bases from V and 3 bases from J, with 18 bases between. Germline-derived CDR1 and CDR2 are SQVTM and ANQGSEA. The CDR3 loop is CSALAMDGDTEAFF. CDR3 sequence (DNA): TGCAGCGCACTCGCCATGGACGGGGACACTGAAGCTTTCTTT.

This clonotype was counted at least ten times. The J gene is TRBJ1-1, the V gene TRBV2, with a weak D call TRBD1 (5 bases). The CDR3 has 14 amino acids. V was pared by 6 bases and J by 4 bases, with 15 bases between. CDR1 and CDR2 from the germline V gene are SNHLY and FYNNEI. The CDR3 DNA is TGTGCCAGCAGCGCGGGACGGACGGGCACTGAAGCTTTCTTT. Translating gives CASSAGRTGTEAFF.

Only a few counts were recorded for this clonotype. This rearrangement joins TRBV3-1 to TRBJ1-2, with D perhaps TRBD1 (5 bases). The germline gives CDR1 LGHDT, CDR2 YNNKEL (reference sequence). The CDR3 contains 15 residues. V was clipped by 0 bases and J by 4 bases, with 12 bases between them. CDR3 amino acids: CASSQDVGGTYGYTF. CDR3 DNA sequence: TGTGCCAGCAGCCAAGACGTTGGAGGGACCTATGGCTACACCTTC.

A few counts support this clonotype. J is TRBJ1-4 and V is TRBV3-1, with D perhaps TRBD1 (6 bases). The CDR3 runs 16 residues. Trimming shortened V by 4 bases and J by 5 bases, and 17 bases separated the two germline ends. Germline V gives CDR1 LGHDT, CDR2 YNNKEL (reference sequence). For the CDR3, the DNA is TGTGCCAGCAGCCGCGTCCAGGGGTTCGGCAATGAAAAACTGTTTTTT. Translation: CASSRVQGFGNEKLFF.

Concerning this clonotype itself: The conserved final phenylalanine or tryptophan is absent from the CDR3, which likely points to a read error. The J gene is TRBJ2-5, the V gene TRBV2, with 8 bases matching TRBD1. From germline, CDR1 is SNHLY and CDR2 FYNNEI. The CDR3 loop spans 13 amino acids. V gave up 7 bases and J gave up 4 bases; unmatched junction bases: 5. CDR3 residues: CASIPRGLETQYP. CDR3 DNA sequence: TGTGCCAGCATTCCCAGGGGGCTAGAGACCCAGTACCCC.

The gene calls are TRBV20-1 and TRBJ1-2; 7 positions agree with TRBD1. The V gene end was trimmed by 6 bases and the J gene end by 6 bases; junction bases not matched to a gene: 7. CDR1 and CDR2 (germline): DFQATT, SNEGSKA (reference sequence). CDR3 length: 12 residues. The CDR3 is CSARRQGDGYTF. Here the CDR3 DNA reads TGCAGTGCCCGACGACAGGGCGATGGCTACACCTTC.

This sequence joins TRBV29-1 and TRBJ2-7; the match to TRBD2 covers 8 bases. CDR3 length: 12 residues. CDR1 and CDR2 (germline): SQVTM, ANQGSEA. The V segment lost 4 bases and the J segment 6 bases; nucleotides outside the gene matches: 5. CDR3 DNA: TGCAGCGTTGCGGGAGGGGTTGGCGAGCAGTACTTC. Protein product: CSVAGGVGEQYF.